This T cell receptor beta chain was sequenced for a study of chemoradiotherapy in HPV16-positive cancers. Overall study context: Candidate HPV-specific clones and shared TCR motifs came from two HPV16-positive patients. Study results and caveats: Candidate HPV-specific clones and E7-related TCR motifs grew in tumor during treatment.

TCRdb's copy holds only in-frame clones and misses some; the assay was immunoSEQ multiplex PCR. The profile shows 15,000 or so clones, nearly 70% of them singletons. Only a few counts were recorded for this clone. Its antigen remains unknown. The CDR3 contains 14 residues. The germline CDR1 and CDR2 sequences are MNHNS and SASEGT. With V trimmed by 4 bases and J by 1 base, 4 bases remained unmatched. The chain links TRBV6-1 to TRBJ2-7; 7 bases are shared with TRBD1. The clonotype originates from a human donor with HPV-associated anogenital cancer. This sample comprised tumor tissue, obtained from a patient who underwent chemoradiotherapy. The CDR3: CASSGDRASYEQYF. The CDR3 DNA sequence: TGTGCCAGCAGTGGGGACAGAGCGTCCTACGAGCAGTACTTC.